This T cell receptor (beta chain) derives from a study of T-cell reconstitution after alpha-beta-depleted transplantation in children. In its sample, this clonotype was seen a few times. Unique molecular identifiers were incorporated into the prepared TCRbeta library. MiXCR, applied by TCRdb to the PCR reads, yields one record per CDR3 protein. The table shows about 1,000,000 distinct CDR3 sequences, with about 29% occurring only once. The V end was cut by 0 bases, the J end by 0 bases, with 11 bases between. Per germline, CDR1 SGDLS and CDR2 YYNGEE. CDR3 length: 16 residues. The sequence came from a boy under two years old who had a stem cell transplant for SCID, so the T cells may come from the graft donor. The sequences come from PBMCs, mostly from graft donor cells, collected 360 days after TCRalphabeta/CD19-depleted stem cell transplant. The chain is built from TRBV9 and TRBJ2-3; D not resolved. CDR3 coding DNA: TGTGCCAGCAGCGTAGGAAATCGTGAGAGCACAGATACGCAGTATTTT. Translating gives CASSVGNRESTDTQYF.